The sequence of this TCR beta chain was determined in a study of technical replicates of blood from a handful of donors. V lost 2 bases to trimming and J lost 3 bases, with 3 bases between them. Looked up from germline, CDR1 is MNHNY and CDR2 is SVGAGI (reference sequence). The CDR3 is 12 amino acids. Assay: immunoSEQ multiplex PCR; the TCRdb copy retains only in-frame clones and omits some. The table includes about 69,000 clones, 88% detected once. This sequence joins TRBV6-6 and TRBJ2-3; D unclear. The TCR was taken from a human donor in good health. Some clones in this sample may be carry-over from other donors' samples. What was sequenced was PBMCs. The chain's CDR3 is CASSYRTDTQYF. The CDR3 nucleotides are TGTGCCAGCAGTTACCGGACAGATACGCAGTATTTT.